The 11 T cell receptor beta chains below were found in one sample sequenced in a study of T cells in Graves' hyperthyroidism and ophthalmopathy (dated 2019 in TCRdb). The library relied on multiplex PCR. The reads were generated on an Illumina HiSeq 2000. Amplification of TCR beta CDR3 regions was carried out from RNA transcripts. For the first round of RT-PCR on the TCR CDR3, the HTBI primer set was used together with the Qiagen OneStep RT-PCR kit. TCRdb reprocessing: public reads trimmed at Q25 with fastp, clones called with MiXCR, in-frame beta chains kept. Each record represents a unique CDR3 protein, reported with the most common genes and DNA among its rows. The sample table holds some 92,000 distinct CDR3 sequences, of which roughly 40% were seen once. The ten top clones hold about 9.4% of the sample. Sample: peripheral blood or thyroid tissue (not recorded which). Receptors were obtained from a young woman with Graves' hyperthyroidism.

The sample holds many counts of this clonotype. V is TRBV10-3 and J is TRBJ2-7; 8 bases align to TRBD1. This CDR3 spans 14 amino acids. Germline lookup yields CDR1 ENHRY and CDR2 SYGVKD. V shed 6 bases, J shed 6 bases, and the junction held 10 bases outside the gene matches. The CDR3 reads CAIRSRGLTIEQYF. For the CDR3, the DNA is TGTGCCATCAGAAGCAGGGGGCTTACCATCGAGCAGTACTTC.

This clonotype was recorded at least ten times. The conserved final phenylalanine or tryptophan is absent from the CDR3, which likely points to a read error. V usage is TRBV10-3 and J usage is TRBJ1-3, with D unclear. CDR1 and CDR2 (germline): ENHRY, SYGVKD. This CDR3 is built from 17 residues. With 0 bases removed from V and 4 bases from J, the gap between germline ends came to 16 bases. The CDR3, as DNA: TGTGCCATCAGTGAGTCCACCGGGAGGGCGTTAGGAAACACCATATATCTT. This gives the protein CAISESTGRALGNTIYL.

This clonotype was recorded many times. The chain couples TRBV19 to TRBJ1-1; D is undetermined. The CDR3 runs 13 residues. With 5 bases removed from V and 0 bases from J, the gap between germline ends came to 7 bases. Germline V CDR1 and CDR2: LNHDA, SQIVND (reference sequence). CDR3 nucleotide sequence: TGTGCCAGTAGTCTTCTGTTGAACACTGAAGCTTTCTTT. Translating gives CASSLLLNTEAFF.

This clonotype was observed at least ten times. The rearrangement links TRBV6-5 to TRBJ1-2; a weak D match, TRBD1 (5 bases). The CDR3 has 14 residues. Germline CDR1 is MNHEY and CDR2 is SVGAGI. With 0 bases removed from V and 7 bases from J, the gap between germline ends came to 12 bases. The CDR3 region is CASSYSFGGGGYTF. DNA of the CDR3: TGTGCCAGCAGTTACTCCTTCGGGGGGGGTGGCTACACCTTC.

This clonotype has just one count. The chain is built from TRBV20-1 and TRBJ1-1, with a possible D match to TRBD1 (5 bases). Trimming pared 0 bases from V and 1 base from J, leaving 12 bases between. The CDR3 has 15 residues. Germline V gene lookup returns CDR1 DFQATT and CDR2 SNEGSKA (reference sequence). The CDR3 coding sequence is TGCAGTGCTAGAGATCCGGGGACCAGGAACACTGAAGCTTTCTTT. Protein product: CSARDPGTRNTEAFF.

The genes are TRBV20-1 and TRBJ2-7; 10 nucleotides align to TRBD2. CDR3 size: 15 residues. CDR1 and CDR2 from the germline V gene are DFQATT and SNEGSKA (reference sequence). Germline trimming cut 5 bases from V and 0 bases from J; bases unmatched to any gene: 7. CDR3 nucleotides: TGCAGTGCTCTTAGCGGGAGGACCCACTCCTACGAGCAGTACTTC. It is translated as CSALSGRTHSYEQYF.

The rearrangement uses TRBV20-1 and TRBJ2-5, with D uncertain. The CDR3 consists of 12 residues. Germline loops: CDR1 DFQATT, CDR2 SNEGSKA (reference sequence). In DNA, the CDR3 is TGCAGCGCCGGACCCGGCGGTGGGACCCAGTACTTC. It specifies CSAGPGGGTQYF.

The chain joins TRBV2 to TRBJ2-7; D might be TRBD2 (5 bases). V was pared by 2 bases and J by 3 bases, with 11 bases between. In germline, CDR1 is SNHLY, CDR2 FYNNEI. CDR3 size: 14 residues. CDR3 loop: CASSELASSYEQYF. CDR3 nucleotides: TGTGCCAGCAGTGAACTGGCTAGCAGCTACGAGCAGTACTTC.

This clonotype has at least ten counts. The J gene is TRBJ2-2, the V gene TRBV5-5; the match to TRBD2 covers 8 bases. This CDR3 spans 16 amino acids. Germline V gene sequence: CDR1 SGHKS, CDR2 YYEKEE (reference sequence). V shed 0 bases, J shed 7 bases, and the junction held 8 bases outside the gene matches. The CDR3, as DNA: TGTGCCAGCAGCTTGGCGGGAGGGCCCTTGGGCGGGGAGCTGTTTTTT. This encodes CASSLAGGPLGGELFF.

This clonotype was picked up a small number of times. The chain combines TRBV30 with TRBJ2-7; 9 bases are a match to TRBD2. This CDR3 region has 13 residues. Per the germline V gene, CDR1 is GTSNPN and CDR2 is SVGIG (reference sequence). Trimming cost V 0 bases and J 6 bases; bases outside gene matches: 3. CDR3 bases: TGTGCCTGGAGTGTAGCGGGAGGTTCCGAGCAGTACTTC. Translated, it gives CAWSVAGGSEQYF.

The chain has TRBV20-1 and TRBJ2-7; TRBD2 matches 12 bases. CDR3 length: 15 amino acids. CDR1 is DFQATT and CDR2 is SNEGSKA in the germline V gene (reference sequence). V gave up 4 bases and J gave up 4 bases; unmatched junction bases: 8. The CDR3 sequence is CSATSGTSGFYEQYF. The CDR3 nucleotides read TGCAGTGCTACTTCCGGGACTAGCGGGTTTTACGAGCAGTACTTC.